This T cell receptor (beta chain) originates from a study of cytomegalovirus exposure and HLA in healthy donors. Study findings and constraints: Sequencing likely produced, as an artifact, a cluster of highly shared sequence variants. Most sequenced TCRs were rare (though some public TCRs occurred in many donors). A link between a missense DCLRE1C variant and TCR beta V- and J-gene trimming emerged from a later analysis. TCR beta sequences reportedly predicted most subjects' HLA-A and HLA-B alleles accurately.

Points on this clone: Its antigen is not known.

The PCR ran on 60 Vbeta and 13 Jbeta primers. Sequencing was performed with immunoSEQ multiplex PCR; in TCRdb, only in-frame clones are kept and a portion is missing. The sample yields 130,000 to 150,000 clones, 73% seen once. Sequences were obtained from PBMCs. This clonotype was obtained from a woman between 40 and 50 years old in good health and CMV-seronegative.

CDR3 in DNA: TGTGCCAGCAGCTTATTGGTTAGCGGTTCACCCCTCCACTTT. This translates into CASSLLVSGSPLHF. This chain joins TRBV7-3 and TRBJ1-6; D not certain. The CDR3 covers 14 residues. Germline values: CDR1 SGHTA, CDR2 FQGTGA. Trimming took off 2 bases at V and 9 bases at J, with 11 bases between the two ends.